The clone carrying this T cell receptor (beta chain) appeared many times. The data originate from a study of regulatory T cells in long-lasting Graves disease. The wider study: Graves' cases, newly diagnosed, had used antithyroid drugs under 3 months.

CDR3 regions were amplified by Arm-PCR using iRepertoire HTBI primers to build TCR beta libraries. TCRdb reanalysed the multiplex PCR reads using MiXCR and keeps one entry per CDR3 protein. Seen here are 500,000 to 700,000 distinct CDR3 sequences, roughly 15% observed once, and the top ten hold approximately 18%. V shed 1 base and J shed 0 bases, with 6 bases lying between them. This CDR3 spans 14 amino acids. The time point was: newly diagnosed GD, antithyroid drugs for less than 3 months. Isolated PBMC RNA provided the starting material for the TCR library. These data are also associated with another study on T cells in Graves' hyperthyroidism and ophthalmopathy.

The TCR comes from a woman younger than 45 with Graves disease. The V gene is TRBV12-3 or TRBV12-4, the J gene TRBJ1-1, with no clear D. The material sequenced was peripheral blood mononuclear cells (PBMCs), taken at new diagnosis, from a patient treated with antithyroid drugs. CDR3 sequence reads: CASSLVGMNTEAFF. CDR3 nucleotide sequence: TGTGCCAGCAGTTTAGTCGGGATGAACACTGAAGCTTTCTTT.